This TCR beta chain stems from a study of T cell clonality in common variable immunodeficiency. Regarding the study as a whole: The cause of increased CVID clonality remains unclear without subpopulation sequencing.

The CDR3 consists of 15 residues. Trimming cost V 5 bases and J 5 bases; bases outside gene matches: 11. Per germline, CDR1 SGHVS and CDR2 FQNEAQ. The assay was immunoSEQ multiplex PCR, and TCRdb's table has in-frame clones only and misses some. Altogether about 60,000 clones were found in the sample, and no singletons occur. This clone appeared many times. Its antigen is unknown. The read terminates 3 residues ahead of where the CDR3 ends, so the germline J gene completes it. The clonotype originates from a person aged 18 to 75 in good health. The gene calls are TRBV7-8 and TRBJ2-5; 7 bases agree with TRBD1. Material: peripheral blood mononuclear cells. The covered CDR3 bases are TGTGCCAGCAGCCCATTGGACAGGCAGGGGGAGACC. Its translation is CASSPLDRQGET. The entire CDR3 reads CASSPLDRQGETQYF.